This record covers a single T cell receptor (beta chain). V lost 5 bases and J lost 4; bases outside the gene matches: 14. Germline V lookup: CDR1 SSHAT, CDR2 FNYEAQ (reference sequence). The CDR3 runs 18 residues. The record originates from a study of blood T cell repertoires in COVID-19. Study information: Samples representing acute and convalescent COVID-19 were sourced from the United States, Italy and Spain.

Methods used by the authors: How many nucleated cells were present was estimated from reference gene primer amplification. Only in-frame clones appear in the TCRdb table, and some are missing; sequencing was by immunoSEQ multiplex PCR. Clone size and V and J calls were adopted from that table, with D and trimming inferred from the DNA. This table has about 54,000 clones, roughly 87% appearing once. The material sequenced was peripheral blood. This clonotype was obtained from a woman aged 55-75 years with acute or convalescent COVID-19. The chain couples TRBV7-7 to TRBJ2-1, with TRBD2 matching over 10 bases. This CDR3 reads CASSPSHFSSGRYNEQFF. The CDR3 region has the DNA TGTGCCAGCAGCCCCTCCCACTTTAGTAGCGGGAGGTACAATGAGCAGTTCTTC.